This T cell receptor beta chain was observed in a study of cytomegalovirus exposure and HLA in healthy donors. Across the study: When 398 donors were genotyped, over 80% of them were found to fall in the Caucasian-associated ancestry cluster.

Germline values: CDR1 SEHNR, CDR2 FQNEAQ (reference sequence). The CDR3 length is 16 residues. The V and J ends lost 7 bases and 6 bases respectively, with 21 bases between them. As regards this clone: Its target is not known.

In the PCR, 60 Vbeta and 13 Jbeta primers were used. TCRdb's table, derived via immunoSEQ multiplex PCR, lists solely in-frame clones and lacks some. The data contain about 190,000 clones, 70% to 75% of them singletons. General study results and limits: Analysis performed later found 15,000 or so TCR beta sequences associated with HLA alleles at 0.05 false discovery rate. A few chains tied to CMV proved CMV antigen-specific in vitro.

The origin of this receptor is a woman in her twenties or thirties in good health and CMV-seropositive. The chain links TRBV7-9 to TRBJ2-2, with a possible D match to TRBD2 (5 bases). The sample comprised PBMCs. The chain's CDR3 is CASTPFGGALAGELFF. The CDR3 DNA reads TGTGCCAGCACCCCATTCGGAGGAGCGCTGGCCGGGGAGCTGTTTTTT.